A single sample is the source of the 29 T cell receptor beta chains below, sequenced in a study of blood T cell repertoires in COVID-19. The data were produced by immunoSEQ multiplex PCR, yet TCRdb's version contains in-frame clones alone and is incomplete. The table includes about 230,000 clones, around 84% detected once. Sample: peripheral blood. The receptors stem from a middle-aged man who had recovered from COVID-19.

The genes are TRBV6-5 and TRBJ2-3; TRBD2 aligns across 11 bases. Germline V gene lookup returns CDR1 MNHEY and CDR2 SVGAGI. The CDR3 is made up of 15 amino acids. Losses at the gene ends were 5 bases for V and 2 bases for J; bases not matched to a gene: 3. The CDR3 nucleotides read TGTGCCAGCAGTACGACTAGCGGGATCACAGATACGCAGTATTTT. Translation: CASSTTSGITDTQYF.

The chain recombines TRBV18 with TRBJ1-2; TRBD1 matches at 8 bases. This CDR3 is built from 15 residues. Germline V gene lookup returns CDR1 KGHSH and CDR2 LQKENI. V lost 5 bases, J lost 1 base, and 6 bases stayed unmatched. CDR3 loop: CASSSSTGDNYGYTF. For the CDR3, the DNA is TGTGCCAGCTCAAGCTCGACAGGGGATAACTATGGCTACACCTTC. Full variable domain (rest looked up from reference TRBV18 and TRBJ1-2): NAGVMQNPRHLVRRRGQEARLRCSPMKGHSHVYWYRQLPEEGLKFMVYLQKENIIDESGMPKERFSAEFPKEGPSILRIQQVVRGDSAAYFCASSSSTGDNYGYTFGSGTRLTVV.

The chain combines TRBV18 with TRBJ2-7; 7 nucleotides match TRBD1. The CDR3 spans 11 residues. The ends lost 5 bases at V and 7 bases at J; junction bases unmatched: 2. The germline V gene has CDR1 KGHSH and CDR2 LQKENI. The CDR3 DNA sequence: TGTGCCAGCTCAACAGGGGCGGAGCAGTACTTC. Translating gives CASSTGAEQYF. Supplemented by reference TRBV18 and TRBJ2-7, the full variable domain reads NAGVMQNPRHLVRRRGQEARLRCSPMKGHSHVYWYRQLPEEGLKFMVYLQKENIIDESGMPKERFSAEFPKEGPSILRIQQVVRGDSAAYFCASSTGAEQYFGPGTRLTVT.

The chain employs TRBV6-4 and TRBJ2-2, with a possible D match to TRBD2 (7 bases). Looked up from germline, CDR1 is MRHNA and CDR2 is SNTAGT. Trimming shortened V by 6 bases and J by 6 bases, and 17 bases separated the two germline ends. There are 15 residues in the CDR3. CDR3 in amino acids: CASSAYGGAPGELFF. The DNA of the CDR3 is TGTGCCAGCAGCGCCTATGGGGGGGCCCCCGGGGAGCTGTTTTTT.

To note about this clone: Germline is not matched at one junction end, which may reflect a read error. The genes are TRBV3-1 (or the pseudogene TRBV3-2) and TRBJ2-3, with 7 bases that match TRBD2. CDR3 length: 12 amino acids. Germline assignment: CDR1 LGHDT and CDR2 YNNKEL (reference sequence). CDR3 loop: CASSQGGWGGDF. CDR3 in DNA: TGTGCCAGCAGCCAAGGTGGATGGGGGGGTGATTTT.

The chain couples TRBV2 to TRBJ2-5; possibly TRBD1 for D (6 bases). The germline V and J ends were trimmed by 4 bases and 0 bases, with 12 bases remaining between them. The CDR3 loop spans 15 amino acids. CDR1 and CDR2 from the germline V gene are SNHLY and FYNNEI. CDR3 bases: TGTGCCAGCAGTGGAGGCAGGGGCCACCAAGAGACCCAGTACTTC. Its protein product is CASSGGRGHQETQYF.

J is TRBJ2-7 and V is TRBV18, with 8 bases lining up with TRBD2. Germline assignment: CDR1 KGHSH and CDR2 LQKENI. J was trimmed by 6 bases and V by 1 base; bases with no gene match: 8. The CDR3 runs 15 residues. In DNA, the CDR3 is TGTGCCAGCTCACCACTCTTAGCGGGGCCTCTCGAGCAGTACTTC. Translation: CASSPLLAGPLEQYF.

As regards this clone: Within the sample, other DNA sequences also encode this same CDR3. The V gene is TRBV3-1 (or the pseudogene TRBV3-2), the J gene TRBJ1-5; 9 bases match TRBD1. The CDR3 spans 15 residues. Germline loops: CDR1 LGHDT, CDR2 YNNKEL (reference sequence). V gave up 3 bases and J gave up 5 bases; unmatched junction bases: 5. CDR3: CASSQGTGGHQPQHF. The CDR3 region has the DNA TGTGCCAGCAGCCAGGGTACAGGGGGCCATCAGCCCCAGCATTTT.

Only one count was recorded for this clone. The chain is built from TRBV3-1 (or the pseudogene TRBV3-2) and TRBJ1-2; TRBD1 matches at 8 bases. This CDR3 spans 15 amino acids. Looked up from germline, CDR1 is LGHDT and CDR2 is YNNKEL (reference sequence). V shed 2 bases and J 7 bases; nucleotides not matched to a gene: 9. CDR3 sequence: CASSQPRDRYGGYTF. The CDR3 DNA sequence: TGTGCCAGCAGCCAACCTAGGGACAGGTATGGTGGCTACACCTTC.

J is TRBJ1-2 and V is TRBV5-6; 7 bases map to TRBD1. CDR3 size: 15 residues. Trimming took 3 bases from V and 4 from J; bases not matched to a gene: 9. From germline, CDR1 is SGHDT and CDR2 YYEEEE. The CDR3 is CASSWRGQSPYGYTF. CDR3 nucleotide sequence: TGTGCCAGCAGCTGGAGGGGACAGAGTCCCTATGGCTACACCTTC.

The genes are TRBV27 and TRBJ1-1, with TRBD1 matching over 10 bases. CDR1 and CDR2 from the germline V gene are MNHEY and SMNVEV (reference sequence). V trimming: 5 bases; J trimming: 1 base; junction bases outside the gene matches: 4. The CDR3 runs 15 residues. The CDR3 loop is CASSLRTGGNTEAFF. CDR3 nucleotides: TGTGCCAGCAGTCTACGGACAGGGGGGAACACTGAAGCTTTCTTT.

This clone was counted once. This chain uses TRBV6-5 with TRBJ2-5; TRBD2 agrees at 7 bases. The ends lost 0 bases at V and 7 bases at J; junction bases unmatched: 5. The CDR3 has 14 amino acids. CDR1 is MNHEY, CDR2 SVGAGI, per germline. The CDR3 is CASSYSWGEGTQYF. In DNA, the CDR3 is TGTGCCAGCAGTTACTCGTGGGGGGAGGGGACCCAGTACTTC.

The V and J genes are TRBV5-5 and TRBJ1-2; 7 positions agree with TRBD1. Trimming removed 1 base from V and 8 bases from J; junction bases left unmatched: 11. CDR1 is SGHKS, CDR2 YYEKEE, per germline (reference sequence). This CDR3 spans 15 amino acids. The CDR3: CASSLSGGQVDGYTF. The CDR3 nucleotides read TGTGCCAGCAGCTTGAGCGGAGGACAGGTCGACGGCTACACCTTC.

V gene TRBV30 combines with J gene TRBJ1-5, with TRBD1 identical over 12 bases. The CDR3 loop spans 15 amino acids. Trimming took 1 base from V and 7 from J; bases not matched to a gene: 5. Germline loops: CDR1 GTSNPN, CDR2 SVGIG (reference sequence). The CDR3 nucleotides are TGTGCCTGGAGTGCTGGGACAGGGGGCCCCCAGCCCCAGCATTTT. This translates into CAWSAGTGGPQPQHF.

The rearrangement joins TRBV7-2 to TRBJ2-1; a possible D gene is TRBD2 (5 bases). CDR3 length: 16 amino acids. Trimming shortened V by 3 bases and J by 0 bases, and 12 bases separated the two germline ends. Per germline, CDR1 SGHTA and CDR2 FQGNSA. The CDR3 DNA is TGTGCCAGCAGCTTGGGTGGGAGCGGCTCCTACAATGAGCAGTTCTTC. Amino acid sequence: CASSLGGSGSYNEQFF. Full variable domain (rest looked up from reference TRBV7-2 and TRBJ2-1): GAGVSQSPSNKVTEKGKDVELRCDPISGHTALYWYRQSLGQGLEFLIYFQGNSAPDKSGLPSDRFSAERTGGSVSTLTIQRTQQEDSAVYLCASSLGGSGSYNEQFFGPGTRLTVL.

The CDR3 protein is CASSGPGELFF. In DNA, the CDR3 is TGTGCCAGCAGCGGGCCCGGGGAGCTGTTTTTT. The genes are TRBV7-9 and TRBJ2-2; no clear D. Germline-derived CDR1 and CDR2 are SEHNR and FQNEAQ (reference sequence). The germline V and J ends were trimmed by 5 bases and 6 bases, with 4 bases remaining between them. This CDR3 region has 11 residues. The full variable domain, completed using reference TRBV7-9 and TRBJ2-2, is DTGVSQNPRHKITKRGQNVTFRCDPISEHNRLYWYRQTLGQGPEFLTYFQNEAQLEKSRLLSDRFSAERPKGSFSTLEIQRTEQGDSAMYLCASSGPGELFFGEGSRLTVL.

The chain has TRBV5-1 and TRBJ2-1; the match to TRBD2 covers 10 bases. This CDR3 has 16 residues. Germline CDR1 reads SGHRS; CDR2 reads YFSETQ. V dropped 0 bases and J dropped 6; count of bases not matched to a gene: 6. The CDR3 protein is CASSLVLAGVLNEQFF. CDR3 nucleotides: TGCGCCAGCAGCTTGGTCCTAGCGGGAGTACTCAATGAGCAGTTCTTC.

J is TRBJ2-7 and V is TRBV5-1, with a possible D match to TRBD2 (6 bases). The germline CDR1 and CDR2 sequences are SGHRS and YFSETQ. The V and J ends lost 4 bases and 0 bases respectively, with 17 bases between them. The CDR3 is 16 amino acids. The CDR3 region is CASSDPSSAPSYEQYF. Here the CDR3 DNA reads TGCGCCAGCAGCGACCCCTCTAGCGCCCCCTCCTACGAGCAGTACTTC.

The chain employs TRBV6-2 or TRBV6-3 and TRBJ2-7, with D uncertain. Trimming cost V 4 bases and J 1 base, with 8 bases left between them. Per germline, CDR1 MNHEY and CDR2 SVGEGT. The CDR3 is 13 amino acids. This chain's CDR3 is CASSSGPSYEQYF. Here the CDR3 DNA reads TGTGCCAGCAGTTCAGGCCCATCCTACGAGCAGTACTTC.

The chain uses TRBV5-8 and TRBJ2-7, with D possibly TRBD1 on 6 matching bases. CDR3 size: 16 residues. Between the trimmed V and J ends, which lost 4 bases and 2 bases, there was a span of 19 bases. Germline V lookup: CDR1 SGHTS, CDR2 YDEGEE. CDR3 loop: CASSQIQGPAAYEQYF. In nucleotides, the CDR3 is TGTGCCAGCAGCCAAATCCAGGGGCCCGCAGCCTACGAGCAGTACTTC.

The DNA of the CDR3 is TGTGCCAGCCTGGAGGGGCGAAAGGTCCAGCCCCAGCATTTT. Translated, it gives CASLEGRKVQPQHF. The rearrangement links TRBV6-5 to TRBJ1-5; maybe TRBD1 (5 bases). The V end lost 8 bases, the J end lost 7 bases, and 18 bases lay between the germline ends. The germline gives CDR1 MNHEY, CDR2 SVGAGI. The CDR3 extends over 14 amino acids.

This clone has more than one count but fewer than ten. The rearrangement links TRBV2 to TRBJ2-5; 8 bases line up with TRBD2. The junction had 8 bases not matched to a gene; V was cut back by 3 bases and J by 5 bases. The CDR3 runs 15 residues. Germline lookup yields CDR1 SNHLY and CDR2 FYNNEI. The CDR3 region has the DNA TGTGCCAGCAGTGACGCAGCGGGAGATATGGAGACCCAGTACTTC. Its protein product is CASSDAAGDMETQYF.

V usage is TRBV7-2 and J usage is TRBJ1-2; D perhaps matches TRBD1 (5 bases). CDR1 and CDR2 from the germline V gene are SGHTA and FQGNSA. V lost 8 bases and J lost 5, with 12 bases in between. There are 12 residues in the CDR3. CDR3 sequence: CASGDRGYGYTF. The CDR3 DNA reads TGTGCCAGCGGCGACCGGGGGTATGGCTACACCTTC.

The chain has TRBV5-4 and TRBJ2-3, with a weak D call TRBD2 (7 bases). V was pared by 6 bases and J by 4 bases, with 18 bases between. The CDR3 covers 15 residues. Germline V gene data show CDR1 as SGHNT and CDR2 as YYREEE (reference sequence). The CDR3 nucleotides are TGTGCCAGCACCGCTGGAGGGGGGGCGCCAGATACGCAGTATTTT. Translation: CASTAGGGAPDTQYF.

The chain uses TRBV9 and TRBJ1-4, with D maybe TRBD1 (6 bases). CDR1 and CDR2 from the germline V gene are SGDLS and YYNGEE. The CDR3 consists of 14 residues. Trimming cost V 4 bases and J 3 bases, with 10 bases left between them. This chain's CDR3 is CASSPDRSNEKLFF. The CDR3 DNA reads TGTGCCAGCAGCCCCGACAGGTCTAATGAAAAACTGTTTTTT.

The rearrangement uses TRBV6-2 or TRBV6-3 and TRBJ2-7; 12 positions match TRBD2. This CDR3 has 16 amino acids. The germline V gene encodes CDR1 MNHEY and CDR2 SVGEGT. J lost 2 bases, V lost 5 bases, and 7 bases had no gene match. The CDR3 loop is CASSLLLAGGTYEQYF. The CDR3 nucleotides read TGTGCCAGCAGTCTACTTCTAGCGGGAGGGACCTACGAGCAGTACTTC.

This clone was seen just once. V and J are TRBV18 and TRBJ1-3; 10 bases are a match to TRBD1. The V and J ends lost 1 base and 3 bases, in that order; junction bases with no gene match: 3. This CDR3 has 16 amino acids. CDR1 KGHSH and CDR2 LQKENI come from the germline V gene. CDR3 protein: CASSPQTGGIGNTIYF. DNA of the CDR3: TGTGCCAGCTCACCACAGACAGGGGGCATTGGAAACACCATATATTTT.

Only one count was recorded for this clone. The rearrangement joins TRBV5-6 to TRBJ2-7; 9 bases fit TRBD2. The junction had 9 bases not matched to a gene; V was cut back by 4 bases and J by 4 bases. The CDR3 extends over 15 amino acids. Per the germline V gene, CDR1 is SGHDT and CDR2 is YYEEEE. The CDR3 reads CASSPLAGRRYEQYF. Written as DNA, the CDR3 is TGTGCCAGCAGCCCCCTAGCGGGAAGGAGGTACGAGCAGTACTTC.

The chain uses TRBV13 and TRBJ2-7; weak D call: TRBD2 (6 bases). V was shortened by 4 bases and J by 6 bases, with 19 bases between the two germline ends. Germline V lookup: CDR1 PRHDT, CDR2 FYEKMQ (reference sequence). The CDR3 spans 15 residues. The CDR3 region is CASSYRGAGPGEQYF. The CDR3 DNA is TGTGCCAGCAGCTACCGCGGGGCAGGGCCAGGCGAGCAGTACTTC.